These 2 T cell receptor beta chains were sequenced from one sample in a study of OX40 agonist ivuxolimab in advanced cancers. Using immunoSEQ multiplex PCR, the repertoire was profiled, and TCRdb retains in-frame clones only, with some absent. Of approximately 90,000 clones listed, around 87% are singletons. The specimen was CD4+ or CD8+ T cells sorted from blood, collected in a trial of the OX40 agonist ivuxolimab. These receptors originate from an adult with an advanced solid tumor such as melanoma, head and neck, liver or kidney cancer.

This clone was observed once. The rearrangement links TRBV5-4 to TRBJ2-5; 10 nucleotides agree with TRBD1. CDR1 is SGHNT, CDR2 YYREEE, per germline (reference sequence). The CDR3 sequence is 15 residues long. V lost 3 bases to trimming and J lost 5 bases; unmatched junction nucleotides: 7. DNA for the CDR3: TGTGCCAGCAGCTCAAGACAGGGGGCTAGGGAGACCCAGTACTTC. The encoded protein is CASSSRQGARETQYF.

The chain combines TRBV6-1 with TRBJ1-1, with a tentative D call TRBD1 (5 bases). The CDR3 runs to 14 residues. The germline CDR1 and CDR2 sequences are MNHNS and SASEGT. Trimming cost V 4 bases and J 2 bases, with 11 bases left between them. The chain's CDR3 is CASSARDGNTEAFF. CDR3 DNA sequence: TGTGCCAGCAGTGCAAGGGACGGTAACACTGAAGCTTTCTTT.